Below are 4 T cell receptor beta chains sequenced from a single sample in a study of beta chain features in type 1 diabetes. Study results and caveats: There was a moderate but significant shortening of TCRB CDR3s in all four CD4+ subsets of Type 1 diabetes patients.

Expressed TCRB transcripts were sequenced because the entire RNA isolate underwent reverse transcription. Sequencing used immunoSEQ multiplex PCR; TCRdb keeps in-frame clones, though not all of them. Among some 700,000 clones listed, around 15% were seen once. Their antigen targets remain unknown. The sample consisted of naive CD4+ T cells from blood. These receptors all come from a man aged 18 to 29 with type 1 diabetes.

This clone was detected a few times. This chain connects TRBV27 to TRBJ1-6; the D is unclear. Trimming pared 7 bases from V and 3 bases from J, leaving 10 bases between. The CDR3 runs to 14 residues. CDR1 is MNHEY, CDR2 SMNVEV, per germline (reference sequence). The CDR3 is CASKWDNYNSPLHF. Here the CDR3 DNA reads TGTGCCAGCAAATGGGATAACTATAATTCACCCCTCCACTTT.

This clone has a handful of counts. The CDR3 nucleotides are TGCGCCAGCAGCGGGGACAGGGGGCAAGATGGCTACACCTTC. Its protein product is CASSGDRGQDGYTF. The chain has TRBV10-2 and TRBJ1-2; 12 nucleotides match TRBD1. Germline assignment: CDR1 WSHSY and CDR2 SAAADI. Trimming at V came to 6 bases and at J to 6 bases, leaving 5 bases not matched to a gene. The CDR3 has 14 amino acids.

The chain uses TRBV6-5 and TRBJ1-2; D is perhaps TRBD1 (5 bases). Trimming removed 3 bases from V and 0 bases from J, with 11 bases in between. Germline V gene sequence: CDR1 MNHEY, CDR2 SVGAGI. The CDR3 spans 15 residues. The CDR3 here is CASSYMADTNYGYTF. In DNA, the CDR3 is TGTGCCAGCAGTTATATGGCGGACACTAACTATGGCTACACCTTC.

This clone was seen a few times. In the same sample, other DNA sequences code for this CDR3. This chain uses TRBV14 with TRBJ2-3, with D hard to call. Germline lookup yields CDR1 SGHDN and CDR2 FVKESK. V dropped 6 bases and J dropped 1 base, with 5 bases sitting between them. CDR3 length equals 12 residues. This CDR3 reads CASSPRTDTQYF. The CDR3 DNA follows: TGTGCCAGCAGTCCCCGCACAGATACGCAGTATTTT.